This TCR beta chain was captured by sequencing in a study of brain T cells in children with intractable seizures. Germline V gene data show CDR1 as SGHRS and CDR2 as YFSETQ. Trimming left V 4 bases short and J 2 bases short, with 12 bases between. The CDR3 length is 14 residues. Profiled with immunoSEQ multiplex PCR; TCRdb holds only in-frame clones, not every one. The sample lists approximately 110,000 clones, 90% to 95% occurring once. The sequenced cases were selected for having the highest brain T cell transcript signatures. The rearrangement links TRBV5-1 to TRBJ2-5; D is unresolved. Sequences were derived from peripheral blood, sampled at surgery. The clonotype was recovered from a boy in the first two years of life with hemimegalencephaly and intractable seizures. The CDR3 here is CASSPRVFQETQYF. CDR3 DNA: TGCGCCAGCAGCCCCCGGGTGTTTCAAGAGACCCAGTACTTC.